This TCR beta chain was obtained from a study of shared clonotypes between healthy human individuals. Study-wide background: Researchers assigned three CD4 naive, three CD4 memory, two CD8 naive and one CD8 memory plate to each donor.

This CDR3 contains 15 residues. Trimming took off 6 bases at V and 2 bases at J, with 15 bases between the two ends. CDR1 SEHNR and CDR2 FQNEAQ come from the germline V gene (reference sequence). This table comes from immunoSEQ multiplex PCR, and its TCRdb copy is limited to in-frame clones, with some not included. The sample shows hundreds of thousands of clones, 95% to 98% of them seen only once. The sample taken for sequencing was naive CD4+ T cells sorted from blood. Subset of the sample: CD45RA+ positively selected. V and J are TRBV7-9 and TRBJ2-3; D might be TRBD1 (6 bases). The TCR was taken from a woman aged 30 to 39 in good health. The CDR3, as DNA: TGTGCCAGCAGGGCGACAGGACATTACACAGATACGCAGTATTTT. Its translation: CASRATGHYTDTQYF.